The subject of this entry is one T cell receptor (beta chain). Its specificity is unknown. The data were obtained in a study of CXCR3-negative and CXCR3-positive naive CD8 T cells. Study-level findings and limits: Within a donor, both naive subsets shared TRBV-TRBJ usage, unlike memory cells.

CDR1 SNHLY and CDR2 FYNNEI come from the germline V gene. The CDR3 is 16 amino acids. Libraries were UMI-labeled 5' RACE TRB cDNA. TCRdb reprocessed the 5' RACE reads, keeping one entry per CDR3 protein, no DNA. Found here are 100,000 to 150,000 distinct CDR3 sequences; the top ten clones hold under 0.5%. Sequencing was performed on naive CXCR3- CD8+ T cells from blood. As to subset: CD45RO-CCR7+CD27+CD95- naive CD8+ T cells lacking CXCR3 (TNR3-). The chain is built from TRBV2 and TRBJ2-3; without DNA, the TCRdb call of TRBD2 cannot be checked. The source of this sequence is a human donor in good health. Some clones in this sample may be carry-over from other donors' samples. CDR3 sequence: CASSGGPSGITDTQYF.